This section outlines one T cell receptor beta chain sequence together with its context. The antigen is undetermined. Measured with immunoSEQ multiplex PCR; TCRdb has only the in-frame clones, and not every one. The sample consists of approximately 75,000 clones, roughly 75% of them appearing once. This specimen belongs to a study of radiotherapy plus CTLA-4 blockade in lung cancer. Study-level background: Patients showed objective responses in 15% to 20% of cases, and disease control was achieved by approximately 33%. Study findings and constraints: Expansion in blood of tumor-derived TCR clones was seen after radiotherapy plus ipilimumab. Early shifts in blood T cell clones, with interferon-beta, reportedly predicted response best.

Chemo-refractory metastatic non-small-cell lung cancer patients received focal radiation with ipilimumab CTLA-4 blockade. Germline CDR1 and CDR2: LGHNA and YSLEER. Trimming left V 0 bases short and J 8 bases short, with 13 bases between. This CDR3 is 15 amino acids long. This clonotype originated in a human donor with non-small cell lung cancer who had a complete response to radiotherapy plus ipilimumab. This sequence joins TRBV4-3 and TRBJ1-4; tentative D call: TRBD1 (6 bases). The sample was peripheral blood, taken from a patient treated with radiotherapy plus ipilimumab. The CDR3 DNA is TGCGCCAGCAGCCAAGATTCAGGGGCTGGGGAAAAACTGTTTTTT. Encoded protein: CASSQDSGAGEKLFF.